Described below is a single T cell receptor beta chain sequence and its context. This record belongs to a study of T cell changes during pregnancy in multiple sclerosis. The V end was cut by 5 bases, the J end by 0 bases, with 13 bases between. The V gene's germline CDR1 is SEHNR and CDR2 FQNEAQ (reference sequence). CDR3 length: 16 residues. The repertoire was sequenced with immunoSEQ multiplex PCR; TCRdb's copy has only in-frame clones and lacks some. The table has about 80,000 clones, 90% to 95% seen once. The genes are TRBV7-9 and TRBJ2-2; D is unclear. This sequence originates from a female donor in good health, enrolled as a control in a pregnancy study. Sequencing used peripheral blood, obtained after pregnancy. The CDR3 protein is CASSSRGRPNTGELFF. In nucleotides, the CDR3 is TGTGCCAGCAGCAGCAGAGGTCGTCCGAACACCGGGGAGCTGTTTTTT.